This TCR beta chain is drawn from a study of immune heterogeneity within non-small cell lung tumors. Looking at the study overall: Histologically, several tumors were squamous cell carcinomas and approximately eleven were non-squamous carcinomas. The remaining 1 tumor was not otherwise specified.

Trimming pared 6 bases from V and 3 bases from J, leaving 17 bases between. The CDR3 runs 15 residues. CDR1 and CDR2 (germline): LNHDA, SQIVND (reference sequence). Bulk tumor genomic DNA was the template, and each sample received around 560 ng. Several biopsies were spaced far apart within each primary tumor and obtained as surgery took place. Patients underwent curative surgery for untreated, newly diagnosed non-small cell lung cancer. The donors were patients with newly diagnosed non-small cell lung cancer undergoing curative-intent surgery. Multiplex PCR amplified the TCR beta CDR3 region. Its first round ran for around 10 cycles with 32 V and 13 J primers. Each CDR3 protein gets one entry after TCRdb re-called the multiplex PCR reads with MiXCR. The table records over 30,000 distinct CDR3 sequences, 28% of them present only once.

This receptor was identified in a man aged 35 to 55 with non-small cell lung cancer. This chain joins TRBV19 and TRBJ1-1; D perhaps matches TRBD1 (5 bases). Sequences were obtained from lung tumor tissue. For the CDR3, the DNA is TGTGCCAGTAGACCCGGGACCCTCTTTGACACTGAAGCTTTCTTT. Its protein product is CASRPGTLFDTEAFF. The variable domain in full, with the rest retrieved from reference TRBV19 and TRBJ1-1, is DGGITQSPKYLFRKEGQNVTLSCEQNLNHDAMYWYRQDPGQGLRLIYYSQIVNDFQKGDIAEGYSVSREKKESFPLTVTSAQKNPTAFYLCASRPGTLFDTEAFFGQGTRLTVV.